This is a list of T cell receptor beta chains from one sample in a study of shared clonotypes between healthy human individuals. Measured with immunoSEQ multiplex PCR; TCRdb has only the in-frame clones, and not every one. Among around 1.9 million clones listed, 85% to 95% were seen once. Material: naive CD8+ T cells from PBMCs. These receptors were collected from a young man in good health. Some clones in this sample may be carry-over from other donors' samples. Each CDR3 is given with its conserved first and last residue. A D gene is named only where the DNA matches it firmly. Part of the rows lack a size; the others show once, few, many or a class for expanded clones.

D gene,clone size,V gene,J gene,CDR3 DNA,CDR3 protein
.,.,TRBV7-3,TRBJ1-2,TGTGCCAGCAGCTTAATCAGGCAGGGACGAAACTATGGCTACACCTTC,CASSLIRQGRNYGYTF
.,.,TRBV11-1,TRBJ1-1,TGTGCCAGCAGCTTGCACAGGCGCGGAGGAGTGAACACTGAAGCTTTCTTT,CASSLHRRGGVNTEAFF
.,.,TRBV19,TRBJ1-2,TGTGCCAGTAGTATCCCCAGGGAGATCACCCTCTATGGCTACACCTTC,CASSIPREITLYGYTF
TRBD1,.,TRBV2,TRBJ1-4,TGTGCCAGCATCTCGGACAGGAGAAATGAAAAACTGTTTTTT,CASISDRRNEKLFF
.,.,TRBV29-1,TRBJ2-5,TGCAGCGTTGAAGATTTAGGGTCCAGATTCGAGACCCAGTACTTC,CSVEDLGSRFETQYF
TRBD1,once,TRBV7-9,TRBJ1-5,TGTGCCAGCAGCCTAGGACAGGGGCGAAGCAATCAGCCCCAGCATTTT,CASSLGQGRSNQPQHF
TRBD1,.,TRBV19,TRBJ1-1,TGTGCCAGTAGTATACGGGGGACAGGGGGGCTCAACACTGAAGCTTTCTTT,CASSIRGTGGLNTEAFF
.,once,TRBV9,TRBJ2-5,TGTGCCAGCAGCGTAGGGTTAGGGCTAGACGTGGAGACCCAGTACTTC,CASSVGLGLDVETQYF
TRBD2,.,TRBV28,TRBJ2-3,TGTGCCAGCACTAATCCGACTAGCGGGGCGAGAGATACGCAGTATTTT,CASTNPTSGARDTQYF
.,.,TRBV6-1,TRBJ2-2,TGTGCCAGCAGTGAATATGCGACCGGGGAGCTGTTTTTT,CASSEYATGELFF
TRBD2,.,TRBV5-1,TRBJ2-1,TGCGCCAGCAGCTTGGGACTAGCGAGGAACAATGAGCAGTTCTTC,CASSLGLARNNEQFF
TRBD1,.,TRBV7-8,TRBJ1-2,TGTGCCAGCAGCTTAGCGTCCTGGACAGGGAGTGGCTACACCTTC,CASSLASWTGSGYTF
.,.,TRBV9,TRBJ2-5,TGTGCCAGCAGCGCAAGACAGGAAGAGACCCAGTACTTC,CASSARQEETQYF
.,.,TRBV15,TRBJ2-1,TGTGCCACCAGCAGATCGTCCAGAGACCCCCACAATGAGCAGTTCTTC,CATSRSSRDPHNEQFF
TRBD2,.,TRBV5-1,TRBJ2-7,TGCGCCAGCAGCTTGTTTCCGGGGACTAGCGGACTCTCCTACGAGCAGTACTTC,CASSLFPGTSGLSYEQYF
TRBD2,.,TRBV4-1,TRBJ2-7,TGCGCCAGCAGCCAAAGAGGACTAGCGGGAGCCTACGAGCAGTACTTC,CASSQRGLAGAYEQYF
.,.,TRBV30,TRBJ2-7,TGTGCCTGGAGTACCACAGTGGAGCAGTACTTC,CAWSTTVEQYF
TRBD2,.,TRBV5-1,TRBJ2-7,TGCGCCAGCAGCTTGGGTAGCGGGAGCTACGAGCAGTACTTC,CASSLGSGSYEQYF
.,.,TRBV2,TRBJ1-3,TGTGCCAGCAGTGAACACCCGAGCTCTGGAAACACCATATATTTT,CASSEHPSSGNTIYF
.,.,TRBV27,TRBJ2-7,TGTGCCAGCAGTTTTTTCGCAGGGGGGTACGAGCAGTACTTC,CASSFFAGGYEQYF
TRBD1,.,TRBV7-2,TRBJ2-7,TGTGCCAGCAGCTTGGGACAGGGAATGCTCAACGAGCAGTACTTC,CASSLGQGMLNEQYF
TRBD2,.,TRBV4-1,TRBJ2-7,TGCGCCAGCAGCCTAAGATTAGCGGGGGACTACGAGCAGTACTTC,CASSLRLAGDYEQYF
.,.,TRBV29-1,TRBJ1-2,TGCAGCGTGGGGCGGGAAGGCTATGGCTACACCTTC,CSVGREGYGYTF
.,.,TRBV27,TRBJ2-7,TGTGCCAGCAGTTTTGGCCCAAAATACGAGCAGTACTTC,CASSFGPKYEQYF